Listed below are T cell receptor beta chains from one sample, sequenced in a study of blood T cells in healthy people across ages. TCRdb re-derived calls from the 5' RACE reads in MiXCR, one entry per CDR3 protein. The sample consists of about 800,000 distinct CDR3 sequences, 25% of them appearing once. The sample was also linked to a second study, of T cells of mothers and their children.

Sequencing input: blood. Receptor source: a boy aged 10-17 years in good health. The CDR3 runs from the conserved cysteine through the conserved F or W. Each record gives: J gene, D gene, V gene, clone size, CDR3 DNA, CDR3 protein. D genes are given only for firm matches. Not every row has a clone size; where given, it reads once, few, many or a size class.

J gene: TRBJ2-5; D gene: TRBD2; V gene: TRBV7-3; clone size: few; CDR3 DNA: TGTGCCAGCAGCTTAAATCCTAGCGGCCAAGAGACCCAGTACTTC; CDR3 protein: CASSLNPSGQETQYF
J gene: TRBJ2-5; D gene: TRBD2; V gene: TRBV28; clone size: -; CDR3 DNA: TGTGCCAGCAGTTTAGTTGGAACTAGCGCGACTTTGGAGACCCAGTACTTC; CDR3 protein: CASSLVGTSATLETQYF
J gene: TRBJ2-1; D gene: TRBD1; V gene: TRBV9; clone size: -; CDR3 DNA: TGTGCCAGCACCCTTACAGGGGTGTCCTACAATGAGCAGTTCTTC; CDR3 protein: CASTLTGVSYNEQFF
J gene: TRBJ2-6; D gene: TRBD2; V gene: TRBV7-2; clone size: few; CDR3 DNA: TGTGCCAGCAGCTCCGGACAGCGGGGGGTCTCTGGGGCCAACGTCCTGACTTTC; CDR3 protein: CASSSGQRGVSGANVLTF
J gene: TRBJ1-2; D gene: -; V gene: TRBV5-1; clone size: -; CDR3 DNA: TGCGCCAGCAGCTTATTTTCCGGGACTAAAACTAACTATGGCTACACCTTC; CDR3 protein: CASSLFSGTKTNYGYTF
J gene: TRBJ2-7; D gene: -; V gene: TRBV19; clone size: -; CDR3 DNA: TGTGCCAGTAGTATGCGGGCAGAAGGAACCTACGAGCAGTACTTC; CDR3 protein: CASSMRAEGTYEQYF
J gene: TRBJ2-7; D gene: -; V gene: TRBV27; clone size: -; CDR3 DNA: TGTGCCAGCAGCCCAGGATCTACAGGGAACGAGCAGTACTTC; CDR3 protein: CASSPGSTGNEQYF
J gene: TRBJ2-7; D gene: -; V gene: TRBV3-1; clone size: few; CDR3 DNA: TGTGCCAGCAGCCCTTCGGACGGTTCGGGCTACGAGCAGTACTTC; CDR3 protein: CASSPSDGSGYEQYF
J gene: TRBJ2-5; D gene: -; V gene: TRBV12-3/TRBV12-4; clone size: -; CDR3 DNA: TGTGCCAGCAGCCAAGACGGACGGACCCAGTACTTC; CDR3 protein: CASSQDGRTQYF
J gene: TRBJ2-7; D gene: -; V gene: TRBV28; clone size: -; CDR3 DNA: TGTGCCAGCAGTTTATGGGCCCTCTACGAGCAGTACTTC; CDR3 protein: CASSLWALYEQYF
J gene: TRBJ2-5; D gene: -; V gene: TRBV2; clone size: few; CDR3 DNA: TGTGCCAGCCACCACCTGACTAGGGGTGAGACCCAGTACTTC; CDR3 protein: CASHHLTRGETQYF
J gene: TRBJ2-1; D gene: -; V gene: TRBV29-1; clone size: -; CDR3 DNA: TGCAGCGTTGCTGGGGGCCCGAGCTCCTACAATGAGCAGTTCTTC; CDR3 protein: CSVAGGPSSYNEQFF
J gene: TRBJ2-5; D gene: -; V gene: TRBV7-2; clone size: many; CDR3 DNA: TGTGCCAGCAGGCCCGGGGGACAAGAGACCCAGTACTTC; CDR3 protein: CASRPGGQETQYF
J gene: TRBJ2-7; D gene: -; V gene: TRBV6-1; clone size: few; CDR3 DNA: TGTGCCAGCAGTGATCCTTGGACGGAACAGTACTTC; CDR3 protein: CASSDPWTEQYF
J gene: TRBJ2-1; D gene: -; V gene: TRBV7-9; clone size: -; CDR3 DNA: TGTGCCAGCAGCCCCCCCGGGTCAGATGAGCAGTTCTTC; CDR3 protein: CASSPPGSDEQFF
J gene: TRBJ2-5; D gene: -; V gene: TRBV20-1; clone size: few; CDR3 DNA: TGCAGTGCTAGAGTGCTAGGAGGAGAGACCCAGTACTTC; CDR3 protein: CSARVLGGETQYF
J gene: TRBJ2-7; D gene: TRBD1; V gene: TRBV6-2/TRBV6-3; clone size: once; CDR3 DNA: TGTGCCAGCATCGGGACAGGATTCTCCTACGAGCAGTACTTC; CDR3 protein: CASIGTGFSYEQYF
J gene: TRBJ2-5; D gene: -; V gene: TRBV5-1; clone size: few; CDR3 DNA: TGCGCCAGCAGCTCCGACTGGTACCAAGAGACCCAGTACTTC; CDR3 protein: CASSSDWYQETQYF
J gene: TRBJ1-5; D gene: -; V gene: TRBV2; clone size: few; CDR3 DNA: TGTGCCAGCAGTCTCCCGGGACGGGAGAATCAGCCCCAGCATTTT; CDR3 protein: CASSLPGRENQPQHF
J gene: TRBJ2-7; D gene: -; V gene: TRBV12-2; clone size: -; CDR3 DNA: TGTGCAAGTCGCTTAGCCAGCAGGGTTGGCTACGAGCAGTACTTC; CDR3 protein: CASRLASRVGYEQYF
J gene: TRBJ2-7; D gene: TRBD1; V gene: TRBV6-1; clone size: -; CDR3 DNA: TGTGCCAGCAGTCCTTTTACCGGGACAGGGTATAACGAGCAGTACTTC; CDR3 protein: CASSPFTGTGYNEQYF
J gene: TRBJ2-2; D gene: -; V gene: TRBV11-2; clone size: -; CDR3 DNA: TGTGCCAGCAGCTTAGGTTCTAACGGGGAGCTGTTTTTT; CDR3 protein: CASSLGSNGELFF
J gene: TRBJ2-7; D gene: -; V gene: TRBV5-6; clone size: -; CDR3 DNA: TGTGCCAGCAGCCCCCGCCCGGGATTTTTTTCCTACGAGCAGTACTTC; CDR3 protein: CASSPRPGFFSYEQYF
J gene: TRBJ2-2; D gene: -; V gene: TRBV10-2; clone size: few; CDR3 DNA: TGCGCCAGCAGTGAATTGGTCGGGACCGGGGAGCTGTTTTTT; CDR3 protein: CASSELVGTGELFF
J gene: TRBJ2-1; D gene: -; V gene: TRBV20-1; clone size: -; CDR3 DNA: TGCAGTGCCAATGTTCAACGGGCCCATGAGCAGTTCTTC; CDR3 protein: CSANVQRAHEQFF
J gene: TRBJ2-7; D gene: -; V gene: TRBV28; clone size: few; CDR3 DNA: TGTGCCAGCAGGGGACCGGGATACTCCTACGAGCAGTACTTC; CDR3 protein: CASRGPGYSYEQYF
J gene: TRBJ1-1; D gene: -; V gene: TRBV6-6; clone size: -; CDR3 DNA: TGTGCCAGCAGTTACGAAGAGCGTGAGAACACTGAAGCTTTCTTT; CDR3 protein: CASSYEERENTEAFF
J gene: TRBJ2-1; D gene: TRBD1; V gene: TRBV14; clone size: -; CDR3 DNA: TGTGCCAGCAGCCAGAGGGGACAGTTATACAATGAGCAGTTCTTC; CDR3 protein: CASSQRGQLYNEQFF
J gene: TRBJ2-4; D gene: TRBD2; V gene: TRBV12-3/TRBV12-4; clone size: few; CDR3 DNA: TGTGCCAGCAGTTTAGGGCGGGAGCACGCCAAAAACATTCAGTACTTC; CDR3 protein: CASSLGREHAKNIQYF
J gene: TRBJ2-7; D gene: -; V gene: TRBV9; clone size: -; CDR3 DNA: TGTGCCAGCAGCGGAGAGAGGGCCTCGGGACTCACTCCCCACGAGCAGTACTTC; CDR3 protein: CASSGERASGLTPHEQYF
J gene: TRBJ2-2; D gene: -; V gene: TRBV25-1; clone size: many; CDR3 DNA: TGTGCCAGCAGTGATCACGGCTCCCGGCGGGAAGGTGCGCCCGGGGAGCTGTTTTTT; CDR3 protein: CASSDHGSRREGAPGELFF
J gene: TRBJ2-7; D gene: -; V gene: TRBV7-2; clone size: once; CDR3 DNA: TGTGCCAGCAGCTTAGCGGCGCGTCAAATGAGGGAGCAGTACTTC; CDR3 protein: CASSLAARQMREQYF
J gene: TRBJ2-1; D gene: TRBD2; V gene: TRBV2; clone size: -; CDR3 DNA: TGTGCCAGCAGGAGCGGGGGGGCCGGGAATGAGCAGTTCTTC; CDR3 protein: CASRSGGAGNEQFF
J gene: TRBJ2-7; D gene: -; V gene: TRBV10-3; clone size: -; CDR3 DNA: TGTGCCATCAGTGAGACGGGATCGAACGAGCAGTACTTC; CDR3 protein: CAISETGSNEQYF
J gene: TRBJ1-5; D gene: -; V gene: TRBV7-9; clone size: -; CDR3 DNA: TGTGCCAGCAGCTTAGGATCGGCTGAGTATGATCAGCCCCAGCATTTT; CDR3 protein: CASSLGSAEYDQPQHF
J gene: TRBJ2-1; D gene: -; V gene: TRBV6-5; clone size: -; CDR3 DNA: TGTGCCAGCAGCCAGGGACCTATCTCCTACAATGAGCAGTTCTTC; CDR3 protein: CASSQGPISYNEQFF
J gene: TRBJ2-1; D gene: TRBD2; V gene: TRBV10-2; clone size: -; CDR3 DNA: TGCGCCAGCAGTTTAGCGGGAGGATCCGAATTCGCCGAGCATTTCTTC; CDR3 protein: CASSLAGGSEFAEHFF
J gene: TRBJ2-4; D gene: -; V gene: TRBV7-2; clone size: -; CDR3 DNA: TGTGCCAGCAGCTTGGTCGCTTCTTGGGGCATTCAGTACTTC; CDR3 protein: CASSLVASWGIQYF
J gene: TRBJ1-2; D gene: -; V gene: TRBV29-1; clone size: -; CDR3 DNA: TGCAGCGCCAAGGTTGGAGGGCCGAGGGGCTACACCTTC; CDR3 protein: CSAKVGGPRGYTF
J gene: TRBJ2-7; D gene: -; V gene: TRBV20-1; clone size: few; CDR3 DNA: TGCAGTGCTAGGGTCAGGGGCGCGCTCCCCTACGAGCAGTACTTC; CDR3 protein: CSARVRGALPYEQYF
J gene: TRBJ2-5; D gene: -; V gene: TRBV7-6; clone size: -; CDR3 DNA: TGTGCCAGCAGCTTAGACACACAACAAGAGACCCAGTACTTC; CDR3 protein: CASSLDTQQETQYF
J gene: TRBJ2-5; D gene: TRBD1; V gene: TRBV20-1; clone size: few; CDR3 DNA: TGCAGTGCTTGGAAGAGGACAGGGGCTGAGACCCAGTACTTC; CDR3 protein: CSAWKRTGAETQYF
J gene: TRBJ2-3; D gene: TRBD2; V gene: TRBV4-3; clone size: many; CDR3 DNA: TGCGCCAGCAGCCAAGATCCGACTAGCGGGGCCACCACAGATACGCAGTATTTT; CDR3 protein: CASSQDPTSGATTDTQYF
J gene: TRBJ2-5; D gene: -; V gene: TRBV7-9; clone size: many; CDR3 DNA: TGTGCCAGCAGGCTCCGGGAGACCCAGTACTTC; CDR3 protein: CASRLRETQYF
J gene: TRBJ2-1; D gene: TRBD2; V gene: TRBV29-1; clone size: -; CDR3 DNA: TGCAGCGTTGATGGACTAGCGCCAGTAAGCTCCTACAATGTGCAGTTCTTC; CDR3 protein: CSVDGLAPVSSYNVQFF
J gene: TRBJ2-5; D gene: TRBD1; V gene: TRBV9; clone size: -; CDR3 DNA: TGTGCCAGCAGCGTAGGGGACAGAGGTCAAGAGACCCAGTACTTC; CDR3 protein: CASSVGDRGQETQYF
J gene: TRBJ2-7; D gene: TRBD2; V gene: TRBV5-1; clone size: -; CDR3 DNA: TGCGCCAGCAGCTTGGCAAGCGGGGCGAACTACGAGCAGTACTTC; CDR3 protein: CASSLASGANYEQYF
J gene: TRBJ2-7; D gene: TRBD2; V gene: TRBV20-1; clone size: few; CDR3 DNA: TGCAGTGCTAGATGGACTAGCGGGTCCTTCGGCGAGCAGTACTTC; CDR3 protein: CSARWTSGSFGEQYF
J gene: TRBJ2-7; D gene: TRBD2; V gene: TRBV6-2/TRBV6-3; clone size: few; CDR3 DNA: TGTGCCAGCTCAAGACTAGCGGGGGGGCAGCGCTTCGAGCAGTACTTC; CDR3 protein: CASSRLAGGQRFEQYF
J gene: TRBJ1-2; D gene: TRBD1; V gene: TRBV7-9; clone size: few; CDR3 DNA: TGTGCCAGCAGCCTCACGACAGGGAGCTATGGCTACACCTTC; CDR3 protein: CASSLTTGSYGYTF
J gene: TRBJ2-3; D gene: -; V gene: TRBV5-1; clone size: few; CDR3 DNA: TGCGCCAGCAGCTTGGAAGGGGGAAGACAAACAGATACGCAGTATTTT; CDR3 protein: CASSLEGGRQTDTQYF
J gene: TRBJ1-3; D gene: -; V gene: TRBV30; clone size: -; CDR3 DNA: TGTGCCTGGAGTGCCAGGGTGCGCGGAAACACCATATATTTT; CDR3 protein: CAWSARVRGNTIYF
J gene: TRBJ1-2; D gene: TRBD1; V gene: TRBV15; clone size: -; CDR3 DNA: TGTGCCACCAGCGAAGGGGACAGGACGGCCCTCTATGGCTACACCTTC; CDR3 protein: CATSEGDRTALYGYTF
J gene: TRBJ2-1; D gene: -; V gene: TRBV2; clone size: few; CDR3 DNA: TGTGCCAGCAGAAGGACTGTTAGCTCCTACAATGAGCAGTTCTTC; CDR3 protein: CASRRTVSSYNEQFF
J gene: TRBJ2-5; D gene: TRBD2; V gene: TRBV30; clone size: -; CDR3 DNA: TGTGCCTGGAGTGCTAGCGGGGGGGAGACCCAGTACTTC; CDR3 protein: CAWSASGGETQYF
J gene: TRBJ2-2; D gene: -; V gene: TRBV7-9; clone size: -; CDR3 DNA: TGTGCCAGCAGCACTGATCGAAGGACGCCCGGGGAGCTGTTTTTT; CDR3 protein: CASSTDRRTPGELFF
J gene: TRBJ1-4; D gene: TRBD1; V gene: TRBV15; clone size: -; CDR3 DNA: TGTGCCACCAGCATTTCAGGGGGCCCAACTAATGAAAAACTGTTTTTT; CDR3 protein: CATSISGGPTNEKLFF
J gene: TRBJ2-2; D gene: -; V gene: TRBV7-3; clone size: few; CDR3 DNA: TGTGCCAGCAGCTCGGGTCGTTCCACCGGGGAGCTGTTTTTT; CDR3 protein: CASSSGRSTGELFF
J gene: TRBJ1-4; D gene: -; V gene: TRBV6-1; clone size: few; CDR3 DNA: TGTGCCAGCAGTACTAACAGGGCCGTCATGGGAAAACTGTTTTTT; CDR3 protein: CASSTNRAVMGKLFF